Below are 10 T cell receptor beta chains sequenced from a single sample in a study of a mutant IDH1 vaccine in newly diagnosed glioma. Time point: week 35, safety follow-up. Vaccination used 300 ug of mutant IDH1 20-mer peptide per dose, with topical imiquimod. These receptors' targets are unknown. Clones were read by immunoSEQ multiplex PCR, and TCRdb kept only the in-frame ones, dropping some. This sample has 35,000 to 50,000 clones, with approximately 92% found just once. The sequencing used PBMCs, collected from a glioma patient whose treatment included an IDH1 peptide vaccine. These receptors all come from a man over 45 with glioma.

The chain has TRBV28 and TRBJ1-3, with a weak D call TRBD1 (5 bases). V was trimmed by 8 bases and J by 1 base, leaving 18 bases between them. Looked up from germline, CDR1 is MDHEN and CDR2 is SYDVKM. The CDR3 is 16 amino acids. CDR3 DNA: TGTGCCAGCTGGACAAGGACCTCCGTGTCTGGAAACACCATATATTTT. Amino acids: CASWTRTSVSGNTIYF.

J is TRBJ1-2 and V is TRBV6-6; D might be TRBD1 (6 bases). Germline CDR1 MNHNY, CDR2 SVGAGI (reference sequence). This CDR3 has 13 amino acids. Trimming left V 5 bases short and J 2 bases short, with 9 bases between. The DNA of the CDR3 is TGTGCCAGCAGTCAAGGGACAAACTATGGCTACACCTTC. This gives the protein CASSQGTNYGYTF.

The chain has TRBV4-2 and TRBJ2-1, with D perhaps given as TRBD1 or TRBD2 (7 bases each). Per the germline V gene, CDR1 is LGHNA and CDR2 is YNFKEQ. The CDR3 loop spans 14 amino acids. The V and J ends lost 3 bases and 7 bases respectively, with 13 bases between them. The DNA for the CDR3 is TGTGCCAGCAGCCACCCCAGGGGGGGAAATGAGCAGTTCTTC. Translation: CASSHPRGGNEQFF.

J is TRBJ2-2 and V is TRBV9, with 12 bases lining up with TRBD2. The V gene's germline CDR1 is SGDLS and CDR2 YYNGEE. The length of the CDR3 is 16 residues. Trimming at V came to 5 bases and at J to 4 bases, leaving 6 bases not matched to a gene. CDR3 residues: CASSALAGGPTGELFF. In DNA form, the CDR3 reads TGTGCCAGCAGTGCCCTAGCGGGAGGGCCCACCGGGGAGCTGTTTTTT.

This chain links TRBV5-8 with TRBJ2-1, with 9 bases matching TRBD2. After removal of 6 bases from V and 9 bases from J, the junction contained 16 bases not matched to a gene. This CDR3 region has 16 residues. CDR1 and CDR2 from the germline V gene are SGHTS and YDEGEE. The CDR3 sequence: CASTESLGGRASEQFF. The DNA for the CDR3 is TGTGCCAGCACCGAATCTCTAGGCGGGAGGGCCAGTGAGCAGTTCTTC.

The chain uses TRBV4-2 and TRBJ2-2; 7 bases map to TRBD2. The V and J ends lost 7 bases and 7 bases, in that order; junction bases with no gene match: 9. Germline assignment: CDR1 LGHNA and CDR2 YNFKEQ. The CDR3 runs to 14 residues. The CDR3 loop is CASTSERGLGELFF. CDR3 coding DNA: TGTGCCAGCACGTCGGAGCGGGGCCTCGGGGAGCTGTTTTTT.

The rearrangement joins TRBV28 to TRBJ1-2; D gene unclear. Between the trimmed V and J ends, which lost 4 bases and 6 bases, there was a span of 18 bases. Germline CDR1 and CDR2: MDHEN and SYDVKM. CDR3 size: 15 residues. The CDR3 sequence: CASSSLHEGNNGYTF. DNA for the CDR3: TGTGCCAGCAGTTCTCTCCACGAGGGAAATAATGGCTACACCTTC.

The gene calls are TRBV4-1 and TRBJ1-3; D might be TRBD1 (5 bases). CDR1 is MGHRA, CDR2 YSYEKL, per germline. The CDR3 consists of 16 residues. V was cut by 2 bases and J by 3 bases, with 14 bases left in between. DNA of the CDR3: TGCGCCAGCAGCCAACCAGGACAACCTATTGGAAACACCATATATTTT. This sequence encodes CASSQPGQPIGNTIYF.

V gene TRBV7-8 combines with J gene TRBJ1-1, with a weak D call TRBD1 (5 bases). Per the germline V gene, CDR1 is SGHVS and CDR2 is FQNEAQ. V was shortened by 5 bases and J by 1 base, with 11 bases between the two germline ends. The CDR3 extends over 14 amino acids. The CDR3: CASSRLDRNTEAFF. CDR3 DNA sequence: TGTGCCAGCAGCCGCCTCGACAGGAACACTGAAGCTTTCTTT.

The rearrangement uses TRBV7-2 and TRBJ2-6; 7 bases match TRBD1. The CDR3 length is 18 residues. Germline V CDR1 and CDR2: SGHTA, FQGNSA. The ends lost 1 base at V and 0 bases at J; junction bases unmatched: 6. CDR3 coding DNA: TGTGCCAGCAGCTTAGTGGGGACAGCTAACTCTGGGGCCAACGTCCTGACTTTC. It translates to CASSLVGTANSGANVLTF.